What follows describes a single T cell receptor beta chain. The antigen remains unidentified. The germline CDR1 and CDR2 sequences are MNHNS and SASEGT. The CDR3 is 14 amino acids. V was shortened by 1 base and J by 7 bases, with 10 bases between the two germline ends. With 60 Vbeta and 13 Jbeta primers, the PCR was carried out. Some clones are missing from TCRdb's copy, which holds only in-frame ones; the method was immunoSEQ multiplex PCR. The sample includes about 200,000 clones. This entry comes from a study of cytomegalovirus exposure and HLA in healthy donors. Notes on the study in general: As confirmed in vitro, a few CMV-associated chains were specific for CMV antigens.

The material sequenced was PBMCs. The chain recombines TRBV6-1 with TRBJ2-2, with D possibly being TRBD2 (7 bases). The clonotype originates from a girl aged 2 to 10 in good health and CMV-seropositive. CDR3 nucleotides: TGTGCCAGCAGTGAAGAGAGGGGGGGCGGGGAGCTGTTTTTT. It codes for CASSEERGGGELFF.